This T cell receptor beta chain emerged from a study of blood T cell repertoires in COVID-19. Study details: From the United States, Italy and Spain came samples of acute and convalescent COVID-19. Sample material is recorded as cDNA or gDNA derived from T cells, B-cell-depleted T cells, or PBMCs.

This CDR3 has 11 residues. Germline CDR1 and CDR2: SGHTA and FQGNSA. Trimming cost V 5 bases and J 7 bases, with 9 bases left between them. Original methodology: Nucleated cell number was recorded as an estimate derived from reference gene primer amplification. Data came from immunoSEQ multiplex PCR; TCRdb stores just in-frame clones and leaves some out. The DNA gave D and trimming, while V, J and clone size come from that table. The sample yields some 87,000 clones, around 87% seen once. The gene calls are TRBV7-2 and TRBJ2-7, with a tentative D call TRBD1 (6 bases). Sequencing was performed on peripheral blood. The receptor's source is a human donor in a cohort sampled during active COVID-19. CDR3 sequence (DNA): TGTGCCAGCAGCCACAGGGCGGAGCAGTACTTC. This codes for CASSHRAEQYF.